The subject of this entry is one TCR beta chain. Its specificity is unknown. The data derive from a study of metastatic and nonmetastatic thyroid tumors. Overall study context: The comparison covered peripheral blood and tumor or nodule tissue in malignant and benign thyroid patients. Study-wide results and limits: Versus benign nodules, malignant thyroid tumors reportedly had significantly higher TCR beta diversity, in blood and tumor.

The germline CDR1 and CDR2 sequences are MNHEY and SVGEGT. V shed 2 bases and J 4 bases; nucleotides not matched to a gene: 5. CDR3 length: 14 amino acids. TCRdb called clones again from the PCR reads with MiXCR. This table has approximately 65,000 clones, just over 4% appearing once. Thyroid surgery was preceded by no treatment in any patient. Material for sequencing was blood. This sequence originates from a female donor with papillary thyroid cancer or a benign thyroid nodule (not recorded which). Some clones in this sample may be carry-over from other donors' samples. The chain carries TRBV6-2 or TRBV6-3 and TRBJ2-7, with 7 bases lining up with TRBD1. The CDR3 bases are TGTGCCAGCAGTTACCCGACAGGGATGTACGAGCAGTACTTC. Encoded protein: CASSYPTGMYEQYF.